This TCR beta chain comes out of a study of OX40 agonist ivuxolimab in advanced cancers. General study points: Researchers did not determine the expanded peripheral T cells' antigen specificity. CD8+ T cells averaged more expanded clones than CD4+. Partial responders at 0.1-3.0 mg/kg had among the lowest clonal expansion.

Assay: immunoSEQ multiplex PCR; the TCRdb copy retains only in-frame clones and omits some. The table shows fewer than 100,000 clones, with roughly 80% occurring only once. Blood specimens came from baseline, cycle 4 day 1, and cycle 7 day 1. The germline CDR1 and CDR2 sequences are SGHDT and YYEEEE. The CDR3 sequence is 18 residues long. V trimming: 0 bases; J trimming: 1 base; junction bases outside the gene matches: 11. In its sample, this clone was seen once. The target antigen is unknown. This chain links TRBV5-6 with TRBJ1-2, with 8 bases that match TRBD1. Sequenced material: CD4+ or CD8+ T cells sorted from blood, taken in a trial of the OX40 agonist ivuxolimab. The source is an adult with an advanced solid tumor such as melanoma, head and neck, liver or kidney cancer. CDR3 DNA: TGTGCCAGCAGCTTGGATGTTGCCAGGGGGCGCTTTAACTATGGCTACACCTTC. Translated, it gives CASSLDVARGRFNYGYTF. The full variable domain, in which reference TRBV5-6 and TRBJ1-2 provide the parts outside the CDR3, is DAGVTQSPTHLIKTRGQQVTLRCSPKSGHDTVSWYQQALGQGPQFIFQYYEEEERQRGNFPDRFSGHQFPNYSSELNVNALLLGDSALYLCASSLDVARGRFNYGYTFGSGTRLTVV.